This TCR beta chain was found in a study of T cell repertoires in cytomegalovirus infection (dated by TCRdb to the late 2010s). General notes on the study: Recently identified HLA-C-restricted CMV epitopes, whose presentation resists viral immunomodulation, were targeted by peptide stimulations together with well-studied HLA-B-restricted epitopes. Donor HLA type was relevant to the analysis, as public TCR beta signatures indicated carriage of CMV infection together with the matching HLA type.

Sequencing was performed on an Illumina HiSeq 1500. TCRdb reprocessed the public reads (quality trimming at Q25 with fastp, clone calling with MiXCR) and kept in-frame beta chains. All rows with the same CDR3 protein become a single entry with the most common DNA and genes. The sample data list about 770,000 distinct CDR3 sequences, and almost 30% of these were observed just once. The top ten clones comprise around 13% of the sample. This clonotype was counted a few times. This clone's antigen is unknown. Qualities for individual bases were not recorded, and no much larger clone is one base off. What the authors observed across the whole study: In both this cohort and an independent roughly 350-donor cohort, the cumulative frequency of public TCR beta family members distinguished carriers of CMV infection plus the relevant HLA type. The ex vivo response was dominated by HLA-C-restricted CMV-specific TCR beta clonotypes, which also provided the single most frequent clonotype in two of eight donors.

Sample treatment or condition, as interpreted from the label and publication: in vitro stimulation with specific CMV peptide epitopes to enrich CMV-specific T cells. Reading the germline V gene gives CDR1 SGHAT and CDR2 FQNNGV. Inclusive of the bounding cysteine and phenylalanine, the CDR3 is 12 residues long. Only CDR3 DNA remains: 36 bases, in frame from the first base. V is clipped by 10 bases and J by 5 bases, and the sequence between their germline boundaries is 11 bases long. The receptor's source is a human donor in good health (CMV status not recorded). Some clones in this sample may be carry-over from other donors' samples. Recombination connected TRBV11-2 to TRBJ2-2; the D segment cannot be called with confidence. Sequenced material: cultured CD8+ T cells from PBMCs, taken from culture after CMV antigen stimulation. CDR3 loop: CAIPFITGELFF. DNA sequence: TGTGCCATCCCATTTATTACCGGGGAGCTGTTTTTT.